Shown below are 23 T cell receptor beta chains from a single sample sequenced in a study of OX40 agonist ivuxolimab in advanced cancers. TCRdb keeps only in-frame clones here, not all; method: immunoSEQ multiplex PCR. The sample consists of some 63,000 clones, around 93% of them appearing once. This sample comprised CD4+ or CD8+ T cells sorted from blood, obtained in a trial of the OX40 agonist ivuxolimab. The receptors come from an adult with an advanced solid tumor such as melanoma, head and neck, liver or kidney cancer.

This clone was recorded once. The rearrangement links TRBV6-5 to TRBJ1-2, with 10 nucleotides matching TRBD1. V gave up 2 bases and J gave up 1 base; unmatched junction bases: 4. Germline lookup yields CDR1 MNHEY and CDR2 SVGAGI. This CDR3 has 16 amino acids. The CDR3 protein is CASSYGTGDVNYGYTF. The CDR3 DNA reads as TGTGCCAGCAGTTACGGGACAGGGGACGTTAACTATGGCTACACCTTC.

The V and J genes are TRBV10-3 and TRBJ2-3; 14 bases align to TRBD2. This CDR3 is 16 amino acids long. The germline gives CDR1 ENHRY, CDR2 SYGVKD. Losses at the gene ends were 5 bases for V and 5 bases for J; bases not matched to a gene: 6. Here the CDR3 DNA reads TGTGCCATCAGTACGGGACTAGCGGGAGTGGGAGATACGCAGTATTTT. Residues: CAISTGLAGVGDTQYF.

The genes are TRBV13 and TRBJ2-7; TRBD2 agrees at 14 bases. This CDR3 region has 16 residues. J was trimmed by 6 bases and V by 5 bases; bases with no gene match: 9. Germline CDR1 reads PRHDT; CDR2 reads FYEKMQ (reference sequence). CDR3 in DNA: TGTGCCAGCAGCACGAAGTGGACTAGCGGGAGGAGCGAGCAGTACTTC. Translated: CASSTKWTSGRSEQYF.

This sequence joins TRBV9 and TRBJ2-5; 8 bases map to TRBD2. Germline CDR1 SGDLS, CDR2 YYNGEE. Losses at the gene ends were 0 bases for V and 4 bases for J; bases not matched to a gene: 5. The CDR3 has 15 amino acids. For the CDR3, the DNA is TGTGCCAGCAGCGTAGACGGGAGGGCAGCAGAGACCCAGTACTTC. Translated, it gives CASSVDGRAAETQYF.

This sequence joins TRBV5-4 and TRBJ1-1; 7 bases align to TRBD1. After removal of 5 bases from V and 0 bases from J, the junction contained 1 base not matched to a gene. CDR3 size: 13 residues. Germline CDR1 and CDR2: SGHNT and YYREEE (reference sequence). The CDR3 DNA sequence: TGTGCCAGCAGACAGGGGTTGAACACTGAAGCTTTCTTT. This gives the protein CASRQGLNTEAFF.

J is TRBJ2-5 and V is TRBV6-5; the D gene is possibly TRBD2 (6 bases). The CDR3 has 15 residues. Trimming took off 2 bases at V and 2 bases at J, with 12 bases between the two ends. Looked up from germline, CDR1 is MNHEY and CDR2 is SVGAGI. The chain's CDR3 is CASSYGWGEQETQYF. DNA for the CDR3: TGTGCCAGCAGTTACGGTTGGGGGGAGCAAGAGACCCAGTACTTC.

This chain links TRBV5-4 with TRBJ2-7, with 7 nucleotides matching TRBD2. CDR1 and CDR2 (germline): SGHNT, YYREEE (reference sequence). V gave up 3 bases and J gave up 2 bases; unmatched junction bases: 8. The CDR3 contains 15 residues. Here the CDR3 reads CASSSPREVTYEQYF. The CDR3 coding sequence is TGTGCCAGCAGCTCCCCACGGGAGGTGACCTACGAGCAGTACTTC.

As DNA, the CDR3 is TGCGCCAGCAGTCAATCCAGGGATTGGGACACCGGGGAGCTGTTTTTT. Its protein is CASSQSRDWDTGELFF. The chain couples TRBV23-1 to TRBJ2-2, with D possibly TRBD1 on 5 matching bases. TRBV23-1 is designated an ORF whose function remains uncertain. V lost 0 bases, J lost 3 bases, and 11 bases lay in between. The CDR3 loop spans 16 amino acids.

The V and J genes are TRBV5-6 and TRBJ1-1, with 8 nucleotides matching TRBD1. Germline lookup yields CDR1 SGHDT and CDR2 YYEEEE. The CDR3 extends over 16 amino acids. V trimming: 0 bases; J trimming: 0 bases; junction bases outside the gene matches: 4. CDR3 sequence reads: CASSLGGTGLNTEAFF. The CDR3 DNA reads TGTGCCAGCAGCTTGGGTGGGACAGGCCTGAACACTGAAGCTTTCTTT.

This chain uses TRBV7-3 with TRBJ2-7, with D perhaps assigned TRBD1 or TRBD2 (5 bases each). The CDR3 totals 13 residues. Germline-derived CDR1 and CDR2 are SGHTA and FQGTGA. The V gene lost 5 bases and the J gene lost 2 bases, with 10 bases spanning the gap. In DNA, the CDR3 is TGTGCCAGCAGCCCCCGGGGACCCTACGAGCAGTACTTC. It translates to CASSPRGPYEQYF.

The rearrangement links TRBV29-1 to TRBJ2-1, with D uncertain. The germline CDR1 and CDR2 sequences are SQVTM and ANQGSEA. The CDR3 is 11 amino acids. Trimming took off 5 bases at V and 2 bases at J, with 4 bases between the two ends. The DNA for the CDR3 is TGCAGCGTTCCTGCCTACAATGAGCAGTTCTTC. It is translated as CSVPAYNEQFF.

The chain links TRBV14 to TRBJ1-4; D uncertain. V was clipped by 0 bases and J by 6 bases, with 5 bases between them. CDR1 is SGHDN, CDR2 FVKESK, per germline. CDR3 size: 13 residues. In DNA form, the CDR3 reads TGTGCCAGCAGCCAAGACAGATATGAAAAACTGTTTTTT. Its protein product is CASSQDRYEKLFF.

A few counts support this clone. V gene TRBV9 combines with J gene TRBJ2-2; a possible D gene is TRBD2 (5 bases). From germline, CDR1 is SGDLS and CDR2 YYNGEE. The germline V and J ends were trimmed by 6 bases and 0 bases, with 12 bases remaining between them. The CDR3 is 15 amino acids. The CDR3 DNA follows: TGTGCCAGCACCCCCGGACTCGCGAACACCGGGGAGCTGTTTTTT. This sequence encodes CASTPGLANTGELFF.

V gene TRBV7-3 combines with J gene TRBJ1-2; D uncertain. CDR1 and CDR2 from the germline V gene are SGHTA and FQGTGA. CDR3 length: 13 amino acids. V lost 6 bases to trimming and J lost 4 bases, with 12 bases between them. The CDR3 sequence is CASSLDGSYGYTF. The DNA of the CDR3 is TGTGCCAGCAGTCTCGACGGTAGCTATGGCTACACCTTC.

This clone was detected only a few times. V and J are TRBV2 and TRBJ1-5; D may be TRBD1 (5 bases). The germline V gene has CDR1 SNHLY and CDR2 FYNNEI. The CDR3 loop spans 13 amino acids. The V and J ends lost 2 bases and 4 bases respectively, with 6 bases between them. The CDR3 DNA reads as TGTGCCAGCAGTGAATGGGGGAATCAGCCCCAGCATTTT. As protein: CASSEWGNQPQHF.

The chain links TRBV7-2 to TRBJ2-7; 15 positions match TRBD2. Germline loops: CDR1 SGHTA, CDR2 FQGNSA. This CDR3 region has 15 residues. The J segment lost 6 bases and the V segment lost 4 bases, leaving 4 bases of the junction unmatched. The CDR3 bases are TGTGCCAGCAGCTCGGGACTAGCGGGAGGTCGCGAGCAGTACTTC. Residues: CASSSGLAGGREQYF.

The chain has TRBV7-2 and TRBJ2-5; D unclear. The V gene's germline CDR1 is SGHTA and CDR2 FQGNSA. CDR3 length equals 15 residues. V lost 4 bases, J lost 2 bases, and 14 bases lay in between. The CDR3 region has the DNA TGTGCCAGCAGCTCGTCTGTGCGGAGTCAAGAGACCCAGTACTTC. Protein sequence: CASSSSVRSQETQYF.

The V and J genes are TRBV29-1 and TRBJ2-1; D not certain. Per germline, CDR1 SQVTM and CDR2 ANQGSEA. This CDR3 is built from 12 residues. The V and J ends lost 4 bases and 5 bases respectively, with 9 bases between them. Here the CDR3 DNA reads TGCAGCGTTGTGGGCCTGGACAATGAGCAGTTCTTC. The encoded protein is CSVVGLDNEQFF.

CDR3 amino acids: CASSLTSGILYEQYF. The CDR3 coding sequence is TGTGCCAGCAGCTTGACTAGCGGGATCCTCTACGAGCAGTACTTC. V gene TRBV14 combines with J gene TRBJ2-7; TRBD2 aligns across 11 bases. Germline loops: CDR1 SGHDN, CDR2 FVKESK. V lost 5 bases and J lost 3; bases outside the gene matches: 6. The CDR3 length is 15 residues. Using reference TRBV14 and TRBJ2-7 for the parts outside the CDR3, the full variable domain is EAGVTQFPSHSVIEKGQTVTLRCDPISGHDNLYWYRRVMGKEIKFLLHFVKESKQDESGMPNNRFLAERTGGTYSTLKVQPAELEDSGVYFCASSLTSGILYEQYFGPGTRLTVT.

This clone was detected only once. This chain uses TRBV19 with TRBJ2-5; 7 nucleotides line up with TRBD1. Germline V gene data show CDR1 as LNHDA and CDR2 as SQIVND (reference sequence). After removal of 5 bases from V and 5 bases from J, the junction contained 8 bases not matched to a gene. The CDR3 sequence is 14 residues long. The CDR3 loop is CASSSNRGEETQYF. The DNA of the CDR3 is TGTGCCAGTAGTTCTAACAGGGGTGAGGAGACCCAGTACTTC.

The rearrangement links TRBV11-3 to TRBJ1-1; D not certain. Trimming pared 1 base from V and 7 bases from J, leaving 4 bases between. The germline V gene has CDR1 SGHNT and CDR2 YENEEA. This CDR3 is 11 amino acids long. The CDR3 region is CASSLGGEAFF. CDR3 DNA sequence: TGTGCCAGCAGCTTAGGAGGTGAAGCTTTCTTT.

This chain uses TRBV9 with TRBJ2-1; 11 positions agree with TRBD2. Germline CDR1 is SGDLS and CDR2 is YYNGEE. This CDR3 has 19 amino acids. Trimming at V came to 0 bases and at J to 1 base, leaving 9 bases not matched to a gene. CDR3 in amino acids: CASSVDDWLAGGSYNEQFF. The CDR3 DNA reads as TGTGCCAGCAGCGTAGATGACTGGCTAGCGGGAGGTTCCTACAATGAGCAGTTCTTC.

CDR3 sequence (DNA): TGCGCCAGCAGCCACGGACTAAGTCAATACAATGAGCAGTTCTTC. Residues: CASSHGLSQYNEQFF. The V call is TRBV5-1, the J call TRBJ2-1; D perhaps matches TRBD2 (6 bases). CDR1 and CDR2 (germline): SGHRS, YFSETQ. Trimming cost V 4 bases and J 4 bases, with 15 bases left between them. CDR3 size: 15 residues.